This T cell receptor beta chain was captured by sequencing in a study of blood T cell repertoires in COVID-19. About the study: Donors in the United States, Italy and Spain gave samples during acute or convalescent COVID-19. Sample material is recorded as cDNA or gDNA derived from T cells, B-cell-depleted T cells, or PBMCs.

Authors' processing steps: Estimates of nucleated cell counts were drawn from the amplification of reference gene primers. Data came from immunoSEQ multiplex PCR; TCRdb stores just in-frame clones and leaves some out. Clone size and the V and J calls come from that table; the DNA yielded D and trimming. The data hold some 170,000 clones, with 60% to 85% observed a single time. This clone was found a few times. Trimming removed 7 bases at V and 4 bases at J, with 13 bases between. CDR1 is MNHNY and CDR2 is SVGAGI in the germline V gene (reference sequence). The CDR3 length is 13 residues. Material: peripheral blood. The rearrangement uses TRBV6-6 and TRBJ1-2; a weak D match, TRBD1 (6 bases). The TCR originated in a man in his sixties with acute or convalescent COVID-19. Here the CDR3 reads CASTPDSLYGYTF. CDR3 DNA sequence: TGTGCCAGCACCCCGGACAGTCTCTATGGCTACACCTTC.